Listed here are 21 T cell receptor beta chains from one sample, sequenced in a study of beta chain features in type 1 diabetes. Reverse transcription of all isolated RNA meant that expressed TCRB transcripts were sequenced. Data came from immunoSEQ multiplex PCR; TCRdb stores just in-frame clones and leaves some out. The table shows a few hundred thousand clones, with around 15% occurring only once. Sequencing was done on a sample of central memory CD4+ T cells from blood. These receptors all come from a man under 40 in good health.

The CDR3 DNA reads as TGTGCCAGCAGCCAAGATCGGGGAGGTGAGCAGTTCTTC. Translation gives CASSQDRGGEQFF. The J gene is TRBJ2-1, the V gene TRBV4-2; tentative D call: TRBD2 (6 bases). The V gene's germline CDR1 is LGHNA and CDR2 YNFKEQ. V gave up 0 bases and J gave up 9 bases, with 9 bases separating them. This CDR3 is 13 amino acids long.

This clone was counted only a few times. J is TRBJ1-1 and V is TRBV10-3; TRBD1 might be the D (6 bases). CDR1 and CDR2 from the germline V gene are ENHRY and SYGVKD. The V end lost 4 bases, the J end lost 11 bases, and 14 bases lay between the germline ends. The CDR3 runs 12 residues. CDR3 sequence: CAISAEGGSAFF. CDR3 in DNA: TGTGCCATCAGTGCAGAGGGGGGGTCTGCTTTCTTT.

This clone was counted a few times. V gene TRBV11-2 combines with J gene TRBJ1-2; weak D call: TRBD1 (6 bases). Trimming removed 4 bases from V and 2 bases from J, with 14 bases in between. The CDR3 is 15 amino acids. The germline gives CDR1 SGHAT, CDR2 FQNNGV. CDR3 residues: CASSSPTGPNYGYTF. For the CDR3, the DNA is TGTGCCAGCAGCTCACCGACAGGACCCAACTATGGCTACACCTTC. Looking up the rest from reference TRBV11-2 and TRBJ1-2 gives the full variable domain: EAGVAQSPRYKIIEKRQSVAFWCNPISGHATLYWYQQILGQGPKLLIQFQNNGVVDDSQLPKDRFSAERLKGVDSTLKIQPAKLEDSAVYLCASSSPTGPNYGYTFGSGTRLTVV.

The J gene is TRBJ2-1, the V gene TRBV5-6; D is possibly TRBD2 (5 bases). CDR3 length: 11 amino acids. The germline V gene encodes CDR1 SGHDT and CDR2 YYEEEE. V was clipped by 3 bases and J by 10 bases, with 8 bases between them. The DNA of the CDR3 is TGTGCCAGCAGCTGGGAGACAGAGCAGTTCTTC. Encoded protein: CASSWETEQFF. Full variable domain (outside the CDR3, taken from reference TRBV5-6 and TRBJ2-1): DAGVTQSPTHLIKTRGQQVTLRCSPKSGHDTVSWYQQALGQGPQFIFQYYEEEERQRGNFPDRFSGHQFPNYSSELNVNALLLGDSALYLCASSWETEQFFGPGTRLTVL.

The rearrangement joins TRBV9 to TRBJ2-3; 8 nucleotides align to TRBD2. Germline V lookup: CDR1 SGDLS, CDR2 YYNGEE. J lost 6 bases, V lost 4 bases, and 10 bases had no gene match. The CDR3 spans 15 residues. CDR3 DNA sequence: TGTGCCAGCAGCCCCCGCCGGGGGGGCCCCGATACGCAGTATTTT. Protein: CASSPRRGGPDTQYF.

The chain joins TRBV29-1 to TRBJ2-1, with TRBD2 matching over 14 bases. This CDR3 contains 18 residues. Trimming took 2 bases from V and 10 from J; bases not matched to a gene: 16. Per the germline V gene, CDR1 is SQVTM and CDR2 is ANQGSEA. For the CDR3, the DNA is TGCAGCGTTGAATTGTGGATCGGGACTAGCGGGAGTCGACCCGAGCAGTTCTTC. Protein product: CSVELWIGTSGSRPEQFF.

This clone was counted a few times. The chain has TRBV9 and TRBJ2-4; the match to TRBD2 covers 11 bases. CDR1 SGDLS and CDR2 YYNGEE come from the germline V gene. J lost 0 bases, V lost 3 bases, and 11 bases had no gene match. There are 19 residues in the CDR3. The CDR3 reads CASSGAVTSGILAKNIQYF. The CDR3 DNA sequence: TGTGCCAGCAGCGGAGCGGTGACTAGCGGGATCTTAGCCAAAAACATTCAGTACTTC. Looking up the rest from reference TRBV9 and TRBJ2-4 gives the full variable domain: DSGVTQTPKHLITATGQRVTLRCSPRSGDLSVYWYQQSLDQGLQFLIQYYNGEERAKGNILERFSAQQFPDLHSELNLSSLELGDSALYFCASSGAVTSGILAKNIQYFGAGTRLSVL.

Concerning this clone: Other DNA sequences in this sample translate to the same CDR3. DNA of the CDR3: TGTGCCAGCAGCTTAGGTGCAGGGAACACTGAAGCTTTCTTT. Protein: CASSLGAGNTEAFF. The J gene is TRBJ1-1, the V gene TRBV11-2; D unresolved. V lost 1 base, J lost 1 base, and 7 bases lay in between. The CDR3 spans 14 residues. From germline, CDR1 is SGHAT and CDR2 FQNNGV.

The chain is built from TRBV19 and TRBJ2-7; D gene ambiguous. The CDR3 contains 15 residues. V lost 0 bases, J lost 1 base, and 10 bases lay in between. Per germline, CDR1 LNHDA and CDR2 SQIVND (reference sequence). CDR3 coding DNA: TGTGCCAGTAGTATAGAACCCCTACCATCCTACGAGCAGTACTTC. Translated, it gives CASSIEPLPSYEQYF. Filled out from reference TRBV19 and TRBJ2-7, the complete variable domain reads DGGITQSPKYLFRKEGQNVTLSCEQNLNHDAMYWYRQDPGQGLRLIYYSQIVNDFQKGDIAEGYSVSREKKESFPLTVTSAQKNPTAFYLCASSIEPLPSYEQYFGPGTRLTVT.

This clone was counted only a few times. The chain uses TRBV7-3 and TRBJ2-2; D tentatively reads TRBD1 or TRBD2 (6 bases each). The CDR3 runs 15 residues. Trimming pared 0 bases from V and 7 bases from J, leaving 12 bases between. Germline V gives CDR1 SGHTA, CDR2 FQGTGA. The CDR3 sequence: CASSLTRGRHGELFF. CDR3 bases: TGTGCCAGCAGCTTAACCCGGGGGCGCCACGGGGAGCTGTTTTTT.

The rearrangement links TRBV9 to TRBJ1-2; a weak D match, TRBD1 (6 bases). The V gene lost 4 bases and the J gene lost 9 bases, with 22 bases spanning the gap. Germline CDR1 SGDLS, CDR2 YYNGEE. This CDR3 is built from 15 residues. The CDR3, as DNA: TGTGCCAGCAGCCCTACTACAGGGAACAGTATTCGCTACACCTTC. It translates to CASSPTTGNSIRYTF.

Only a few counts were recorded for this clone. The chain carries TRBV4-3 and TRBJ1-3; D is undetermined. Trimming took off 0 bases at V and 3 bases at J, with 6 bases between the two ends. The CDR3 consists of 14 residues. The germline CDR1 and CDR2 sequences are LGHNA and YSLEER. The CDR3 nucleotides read TGCGCCAGCAGCCAAGAGCCAGTTGGAAACACCATATATTTT. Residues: CASSQEPVGNTIYF.

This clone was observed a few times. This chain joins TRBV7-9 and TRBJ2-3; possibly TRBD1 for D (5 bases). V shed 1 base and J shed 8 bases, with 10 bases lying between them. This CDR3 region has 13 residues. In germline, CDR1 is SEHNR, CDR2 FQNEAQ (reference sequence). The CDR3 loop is CASSLVPQGTQYF. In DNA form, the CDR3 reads TGTGCCAGCAGCTTAGTGCCTCAGGGTACGCAGTATTTT.

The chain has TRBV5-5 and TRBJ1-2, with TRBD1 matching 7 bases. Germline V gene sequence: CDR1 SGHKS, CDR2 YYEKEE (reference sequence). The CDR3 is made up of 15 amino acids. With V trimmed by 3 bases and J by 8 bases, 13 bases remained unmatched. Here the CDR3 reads CASSSGTDYYGGYTF. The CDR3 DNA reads TGTGCCAGCAGCTCCGGGACAGACTATTATGGCGGCTACACCTTC.

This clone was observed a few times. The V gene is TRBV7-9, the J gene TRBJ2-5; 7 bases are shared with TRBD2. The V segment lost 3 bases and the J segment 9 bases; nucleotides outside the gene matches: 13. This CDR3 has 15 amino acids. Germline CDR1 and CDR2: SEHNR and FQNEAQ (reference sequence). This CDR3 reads CASSFSRGRDESQYF. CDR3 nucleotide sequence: TGTGCCAGCAGCTTCAGCCGGGGGAGGGACGAATCCCAGTACTTC.

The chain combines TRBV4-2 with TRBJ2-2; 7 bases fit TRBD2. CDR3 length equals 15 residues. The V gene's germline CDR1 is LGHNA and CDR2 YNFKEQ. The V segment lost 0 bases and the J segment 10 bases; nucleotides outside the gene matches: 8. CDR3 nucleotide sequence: TGTGCCAGCAGCCAAGAGGGCGGGAGAGGAGAGGAGCTGTTTTTT. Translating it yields CASSQEGGRGEELFF.

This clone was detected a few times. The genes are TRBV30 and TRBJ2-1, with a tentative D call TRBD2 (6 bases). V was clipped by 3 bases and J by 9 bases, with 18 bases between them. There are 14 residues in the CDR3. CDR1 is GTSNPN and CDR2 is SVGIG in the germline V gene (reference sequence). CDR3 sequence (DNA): TGTGCCTGGAGAAGGGCGGGAAGTTCGCTTGAGCAGTTCTTC. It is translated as CAWRRAGSSLEQFF.

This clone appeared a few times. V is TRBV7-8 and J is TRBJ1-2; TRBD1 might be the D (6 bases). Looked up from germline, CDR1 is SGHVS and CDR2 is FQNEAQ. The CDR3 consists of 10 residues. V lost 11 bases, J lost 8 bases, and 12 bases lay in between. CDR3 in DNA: TGTGCCGGAGGACAGCAAGGCTACACCTTC. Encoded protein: CAGGQQGYTF.

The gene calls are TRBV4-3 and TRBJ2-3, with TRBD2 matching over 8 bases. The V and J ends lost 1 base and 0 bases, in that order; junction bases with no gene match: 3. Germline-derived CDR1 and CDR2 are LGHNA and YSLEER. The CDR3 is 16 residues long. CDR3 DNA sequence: TGCGCCAGCAGCCAAGGGGAGCGGGGGAGCACAGATACGCAGTATTTT. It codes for CASSQGERGSTDTQYF.

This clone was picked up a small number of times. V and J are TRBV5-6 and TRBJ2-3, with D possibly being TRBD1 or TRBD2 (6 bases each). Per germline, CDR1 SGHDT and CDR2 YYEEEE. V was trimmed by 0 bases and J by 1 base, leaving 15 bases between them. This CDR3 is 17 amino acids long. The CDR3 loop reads CASSLVGRGPRTDTQYF. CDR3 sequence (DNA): TGTGCCAGCAGCTTGGTCGGTCGGGGGCCTCGCACAGATACGCAGTATTTT.

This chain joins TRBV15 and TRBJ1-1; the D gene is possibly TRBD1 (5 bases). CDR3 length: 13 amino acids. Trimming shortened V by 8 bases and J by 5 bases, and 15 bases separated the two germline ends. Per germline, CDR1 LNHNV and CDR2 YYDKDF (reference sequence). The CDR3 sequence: CATGRRGETEAFF. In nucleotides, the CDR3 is TGTGCCACCGGTCGACGAGGGGAAACTGAAGCTTTCTTT.